This is a list of T cell receptor beta chains from one sample in a study of beta chain features in type 1 diabetes. Assay used: immunoSEQ multiplex PCR; TCRdb lists only in-frame clones, some missing. This table has more than 250,000 clones, roughly 21% appearing once. Sequencing used naive CD4+ T cells from blood. The receptors come from a woman aged 40 to 50 with type 1 diabetes. CDR3s leave out the opening cysteine and the closing phenylalanine or tryptophan.

V	CDR3
TRBV4-3	ASSQGLSGGPTQETQY
TRBV5-5	ASSWGTGDNSPLH
TRBV4-1	ASSQDSRGETQY
TRBV19	ASKGAALGLNEQF
TRBV14	ASSQDGPGRPEAF
TRBV9	ASSASGAPPGANVLT
TRBV9	ASSVTSGRAGEQF
TRBV28	ASSTQGYEQY
TRBV7-2	ASSRTFNTGELF
TRBV5-1	ASSSHPGTSPYEQY
TRBV29-1	STASNHREGYT
TRBV5-1	ASSPLAGASHEQY
TRBV6-5	ASSPPGGTTYGYT
TRBV6-5	ASSYTGNYGYT
TRBV7-2	ASSSGLAGVYNEQF
TRBV19	ASSIGRPSGANVLT
TRBV5-6	ASSRQGKGEQY
TRBV6-6	GLSRSYNEQF
TRBV6-5	ASSPLDRRGQY
TRBV29-1	SVTSGTGGEKLF
TRBV5-4	ASSSRTSGRAGETQY
TRBV25-1	ASSELQRGAEETQY
TRBV15	ATSSPRQGKRGKQPQH
TRBV28	ASLAGERYTQY
TRBV20-1	SVPFGETQY
TRBV27	ASSSGLVEETQY
TRBV4-3	ASSQETQGSFNYGYT
TRBV30	AWSVAVLLSGELF
TRBV4-3	ASSQDLDRGLH
TRBV12-5	ASGIQGAETQY
TRBV25-1	ASSRQIFSSYNEQF
TRBV5-4	ASSPPGYGQETQY
TRBV27	ASGGYEQF
TRBV7-8	ASSLVSGTINSPLH
TRBV10-3	AISEGAAQETQY
TRBV2	ASRGLAENTGELF
TRBV2	ASSPRRDTQY
TRBV30	AWSEGADTQY
TRBV29-1	SVDRTGLVTQY
TRBV18	ASSPPEGLYSEAF
TRBV2	ASTRTSGSDEQY
TRBV7-9	ASSPGVATNEKLF
TRBV29-1	SVEEGLPDRGREQY
TRBV7-7	ASSPGLAGAAGYEQF
TRBV15	ATSRDRTEETQY
TRBV5-1	ASSLGLAGDEQF
TRBV9	ASSAYRDSYEQY
TRBV28	ASSFYRAGANVLT
TRBV28	AHRDRVTDTQY
TRBV10-3	AITEWQGEYGYT
TRBV19	ASSTLTSGRNEQF
TRBV5-1	ASSLGTEHTGELF
TRBV25-1	ASSVTGDKGYT
TRBV5-1	ASSLGGLSNQPQH